This T cell receptor (beta chain) was captured by sequencing in a study of identical twins' blood T cells. Trimming took 4 bases from V and 5 from J; bases not matched to a gene: 5. Germline CDR1 reads SGHAT; CDR2 reads FQNNGV. The CDR3 is made up of 14 amino acids. This clonotype was seen more than once but under ten times. TCRdb reanalysed the 5' RACE reads using MiXCR and keeps one entry per CDR3 protein. Of 400,000 or so distinct CDR3 sequences listed, 28% were seen once; the top ten hold 6.1%. This clonotype originated in a woman aged 18 to 49 in good health. V is TRBV11-2 and J is TRBJ1-1; 9 bases line up with TRBD1. The sample consisted of PBMCs. For the CDR3, the DNA is TGTGCCAGCAGCTCGGACAGGGGACGGACTGAAGCTTTCTTT. Translated: CASSSDRGRTEAFF.